This T cell receptor beta chain was profiled in a study of cytomegalovirus exposure and HLA in healthy donors. General study points: Overall, around 150 TCR beta chains were annotated as cytomegalovirus-associated.

The V gene lost 6 bases and the J gene lost 1 base, with 12 bases spanning the gap. Per the germline V gene, CDR1 is LNHDA and CDR2 is SQIVND (reference sequence). The CDR3 is 14 amino acids. Repertoires were generated with immunoSEQ multiplex PCR, while TCRdb's copy carries only in-frame clones and drops some. Of more than 65,000 clones listed, 93% are singletons. The donors were in the approximately 130-subject validation cohort, distinct from the roughly 700-subject first cohort. A word on this clone: Its antigen is undetermined.

This receptor was identified in a young man in good health and CMV-seronegative. The sample comprised PBMCs. The V and J genes are TRBV19 and TRBJ1-2; D possibly corresponds to TRBD1 (5 bases). CDR3 in amino acids: CASSQGRDNYGYTF. The CDR3 DNA is TGTGCCAGTAGCCAGGGTAGGGATAACTATGGCTACACCTTC.